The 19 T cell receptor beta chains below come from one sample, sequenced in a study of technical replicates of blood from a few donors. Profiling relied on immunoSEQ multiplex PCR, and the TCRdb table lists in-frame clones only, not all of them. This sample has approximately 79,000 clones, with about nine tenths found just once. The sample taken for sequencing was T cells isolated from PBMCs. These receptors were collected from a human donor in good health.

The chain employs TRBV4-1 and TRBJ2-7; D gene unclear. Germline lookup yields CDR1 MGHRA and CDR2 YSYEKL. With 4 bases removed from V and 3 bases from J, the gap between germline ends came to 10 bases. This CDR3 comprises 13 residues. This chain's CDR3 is CASSPTVLYEQYF. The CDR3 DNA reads TGCGCCAGCAGCCCGACTGTCCTCTACGAGCAGTACTTC.

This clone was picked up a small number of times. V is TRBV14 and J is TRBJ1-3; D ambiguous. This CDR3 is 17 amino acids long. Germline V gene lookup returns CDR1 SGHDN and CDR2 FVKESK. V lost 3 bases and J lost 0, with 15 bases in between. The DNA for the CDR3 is TGTGCCAGCAGCCACCCCTGGGGAGTCAACTCTGGAAACACCATATATTTT. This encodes CASSHPWGVNSGNTIYF. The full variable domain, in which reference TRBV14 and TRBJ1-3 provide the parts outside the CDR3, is EAGVTQFPSHSVIEKGQTVTLRCDPISGHDNLYWYRRVMGKEIKFLLHFVKESKQDESGMPNNRFLAERTGGTYSTLKVQPAELEDSGVYFCASSHPWGVNSGNTIYFGEGSWLTVV.

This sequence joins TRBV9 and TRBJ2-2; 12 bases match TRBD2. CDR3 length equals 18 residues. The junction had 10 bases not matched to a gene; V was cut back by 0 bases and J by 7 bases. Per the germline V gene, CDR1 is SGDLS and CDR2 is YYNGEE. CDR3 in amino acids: CASSVEASGRARGGELFF. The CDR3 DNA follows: TGTGCCAGCAGCGTAGAAGCTAGCGGGAGGGCCAGGGGCGGGGAGCTGTTTTTT.

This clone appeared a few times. In DNA form, the CDR3 reads TGTGCCAGCAGCTTCTCCGGGGATGAGCAGTTCTTC. Its translation: CASSFSGDEQFF. The chain recombines TRBV13 with TRBJ2-1; tentatively, D is TRBD2 (5 bases). V shed 3 bases and J shed 8 bases, with 8 bases lying between them. Germline V CDR1 and CDR2: PRHDT, FYEKMQ (reference sequence). The CDR3 has 12 amino acids.

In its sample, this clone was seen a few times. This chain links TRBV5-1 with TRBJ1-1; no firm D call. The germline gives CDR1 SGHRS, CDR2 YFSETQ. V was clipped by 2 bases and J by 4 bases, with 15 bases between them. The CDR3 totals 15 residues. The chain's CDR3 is CASSFAEREVTEAFF. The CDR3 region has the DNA TGCGCCAGCAGCTTTGCAGAGAGAGAGGTCACTGAAGCTTTCTTT. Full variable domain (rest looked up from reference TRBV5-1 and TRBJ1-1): KAGVTQTPRYLIKTRGQQVTLSCSPISGHRSVSWYQQTPGQGLQFLFEYFSETQRNKGNFPGRFSGRQFSNSRSEMNVSTLELGDSALYLCASSFAEREVTEAFFGQGTRLTVV.

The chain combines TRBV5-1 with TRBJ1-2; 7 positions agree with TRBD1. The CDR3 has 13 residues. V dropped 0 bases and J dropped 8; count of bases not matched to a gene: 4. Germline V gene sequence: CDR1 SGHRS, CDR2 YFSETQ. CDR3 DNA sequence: TGCGCCAGCAGCTTGGAGACAGGGATCGGCTACACCTTC. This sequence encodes CASSLETGIGYTF.

The CDR3 is CASTPLYAFVFNEQFF. The CDR3, as DNA: TGTGCCAGTACTCCCCTTTATGCGTTTGTGTTCAATGAGCAGTTCTTC. The chain carries TRBV19 and TRBJ2-1; D is undetermined. Deletions cut 7 bases from V and 6 bases from J, with 22 bases between. CDR3 size: 16 residues. Per germline, CDR1 LNHDA and CDR2 SQIVND (reference sequence).

This CDR3 is CASRQPGLAYEQYF. CDR3 DNA: TGTGCCAGCAGGCAACCGGGACTAGCCTACGAGCAGTACTTC. V gene TRBV27 combines with J gene TRBJ2-7; 8 bases fit TRBD2. The CDR3 loop spans 14 amino acids. J lost 2 bases, V lost 6 bases, and 6 bases had no gene match. CDR1 is MNHEY, CDR2 SMNVEV, per germline (reference sequence).

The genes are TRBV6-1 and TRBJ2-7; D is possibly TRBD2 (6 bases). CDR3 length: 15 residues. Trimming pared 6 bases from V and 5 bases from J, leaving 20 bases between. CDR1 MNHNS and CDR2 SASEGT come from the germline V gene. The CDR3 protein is CASSPPRREKDEQYF. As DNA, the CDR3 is TGTGCCAGCAGCCCCCCGCGACGGGAGAAAGACGAGCAGTACTTC.

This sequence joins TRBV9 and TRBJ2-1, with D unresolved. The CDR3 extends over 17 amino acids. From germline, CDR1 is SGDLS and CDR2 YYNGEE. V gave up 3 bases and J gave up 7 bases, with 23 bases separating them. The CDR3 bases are TGTGCCAGCAGCGCCCAACGTGGTCCAGACGCCAGGAATGAGCAGTTCTTC. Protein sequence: CASSAQRGPDARNEQFF.

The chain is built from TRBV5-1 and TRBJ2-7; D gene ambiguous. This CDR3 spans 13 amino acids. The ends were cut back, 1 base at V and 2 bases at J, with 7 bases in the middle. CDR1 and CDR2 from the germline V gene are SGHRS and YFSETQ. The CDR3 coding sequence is TGCGCCAGCAGCTTGAGTACGGCCTACGAGCAGTACTTC. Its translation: CASSLSTAYEQYF.

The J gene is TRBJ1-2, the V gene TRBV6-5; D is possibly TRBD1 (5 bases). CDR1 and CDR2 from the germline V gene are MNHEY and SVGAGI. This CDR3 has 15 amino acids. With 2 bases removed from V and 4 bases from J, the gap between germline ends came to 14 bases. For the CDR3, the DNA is TGTGCCAGCAGTTACGGGGGGAATATCCCCTATGGCTACACCTTC. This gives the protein CASSYGGNIPYGYTF.

The CDR3 DNA follows: TGTGCCAGCAGCTTAGTTCAGGGGTCCACTGAAGCTTTCTTT. It specifies CASSLVQGSTEAFF. The rearrangement uses TRBV11-2 and TRBJ1-1, with TRBD1 as a possible D gene (6 bases). CDR1 is SGHAT and CDR2 is FQNNGV in the germline V gene. Trimming removed 1 base from V and 4 bases from J, with 10 bases in between. The CDR3 has 14 residues.

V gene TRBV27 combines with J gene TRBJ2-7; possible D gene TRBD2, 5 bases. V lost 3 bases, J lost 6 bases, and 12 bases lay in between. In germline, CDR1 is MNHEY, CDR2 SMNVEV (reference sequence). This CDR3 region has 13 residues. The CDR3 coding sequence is TGTGCCAGCAGTTTGGGTCTGCTAGCCGAGCAGTACTTC. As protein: CASSLGLLAEQYF.

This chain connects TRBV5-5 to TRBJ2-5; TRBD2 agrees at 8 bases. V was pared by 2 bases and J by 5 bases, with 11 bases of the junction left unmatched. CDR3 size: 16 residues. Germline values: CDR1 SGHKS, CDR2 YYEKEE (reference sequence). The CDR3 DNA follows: TGTGCCAGCAGCTTTCGAGAGCGGGAGTTTTCTGAGACCCAGTACTTC. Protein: CASSFREREFSETQYF.

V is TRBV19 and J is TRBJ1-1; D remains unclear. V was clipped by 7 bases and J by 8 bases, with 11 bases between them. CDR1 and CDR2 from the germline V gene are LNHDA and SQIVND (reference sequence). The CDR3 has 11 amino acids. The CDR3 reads CASTQTSEAFF. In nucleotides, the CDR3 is TGTGCCAGTACGCAGACATCGGAAGCTTTCTTT.

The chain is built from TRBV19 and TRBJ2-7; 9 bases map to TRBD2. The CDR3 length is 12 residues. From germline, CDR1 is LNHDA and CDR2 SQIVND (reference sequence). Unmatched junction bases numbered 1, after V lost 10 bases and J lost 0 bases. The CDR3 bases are TGTGCCACTAGCGGGGTCTCCTACGAGCAGTACTTC. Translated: CATSGVSYEQYF.

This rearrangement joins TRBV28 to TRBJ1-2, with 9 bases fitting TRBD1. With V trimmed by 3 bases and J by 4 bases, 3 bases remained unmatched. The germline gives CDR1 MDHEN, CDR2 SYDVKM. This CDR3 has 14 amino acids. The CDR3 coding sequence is TGTGCCAGCAGTTTCCCGGGACAGGGCTATGGCTACACCTTC. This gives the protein CASSFPGQGYGYTF.

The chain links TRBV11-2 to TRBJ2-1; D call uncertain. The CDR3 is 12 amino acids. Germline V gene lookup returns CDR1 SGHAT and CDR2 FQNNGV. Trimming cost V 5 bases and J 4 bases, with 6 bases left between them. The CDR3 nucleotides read TGTGCCAGCAGCCTACTATACAATGAGCAGTTCTTC. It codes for CASSLLYNEQFF. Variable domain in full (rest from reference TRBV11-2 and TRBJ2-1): EAGVAQSPRYKIIEKRQSVAFWCNPISGHATLYWYQQILGQGPKLLIQFQNNGVVDDSQLPKDRFSAERLKGVDSTLKIQPAKLEDSAVYLCASSLLYNEQFFGPGTRLTVL.